The 5 T cell receptor beta chains listed next were all sequenced from one sample in a study of T cell responses to AZD1222 COVID-19 vaccine. Sequencing used immunoSEQ multiplex PCR; TCRdb keeps in-frame clones, though not all of them. The sample lists 150,000 or so clones, around 93% occurring once. The material was peripheral blood, obtained 28 days after the second AZD1222 dose. The receptor source for this set is an adult who received the AZD1222 COVID-19 vaccine.

The rearrangement uses TRBV27 and TRBJ2-7; D not resolved. Trimming stripped 0 bases from V and 2 bases from J, with 8 bases between. The length of the CDR3 is 14 residues. Per the germline V gene, CDR1 is MNHEY and CDR2 is SMNVEV (reference sequence). CDR3 sequence reads: CASSLSLAAYEQYF. The CDR3 nucleotides read TGTGCCAGCAGTTTATCGTTGGCCGCCTACGAGCAGTACTTC.

The V gene is TRBV6-4, the J gene TRBJ2-3, with TRBD1 matching over 8 bases. Trimming took 5 bases from V and 0 from J; bases not matched to a gene: 4. This CDR3 contains 15 residues. Per the germline V gene, CDR1 is MRHNA and CDR2 is SNTAGT. In DNA form, the CDR3 reads TGTGCCAGCAGTCCTGACAGGGGTAGCACAGATACGCAGTATTTT. This translates into CASSPDRGSTDTQYF.

V is TRBV5-6 and J is TRBJ2-7; 14 bases map to TRBD2. V lost 4 bases, J lost 3 bases, and 6 bases stayed unmatched. The CDR3 is 16 residues long. Germline loops: CDR1 SGHDT, CDR2 YYEEEE. CDR3 DNA sequence: TGTGCCAGCAGCATCCCGACTAGCGGGAGGGTCTACGAGCAGTACTTC. It codes for CASSIPTSGRVYEQYF.

The chain uses TRBV3-1 (or the pseudogene TRBV3-2) and TRBJ1-4, with D perhaps TRBD1 (6 bases). Germline V gives CDR1 LGHDT, CDR2 YNNKEL (reference sequence). There are 16 residues in the CDR3. V lost 5 bases, J lost 0 bases, and 13 bases lay in between. In nucleotides, the CDR3 is TGTGCCAGCAGCTTCTCAGGGGTTCCAACTAATGAAAAACTGTTTTTT. Encoded protein: CASSFSGVPTNEKLFF.

The chain couples TRBV19 to TRBJ2-6, with a possible D match to TRBD1 (5 bases). The CDR3 is 15 residues long. Germline V gene data show CDR1 as LNHDA and CDR2 as SQIVND (reference sequence). With 6 bases removed from V and 2 bases from J, the gap between germline ends came to 11 bases. The CDR3 spells CASSEQAAGANVLTF. CDR3 DNA: TGTGCCAGTAGCGAACAGGCCGCTGGGGCCAACGTCCTGACTTTC.